Ten or more counts support the clone carrying this T cell receptor beta chain. Its matching antigen is unknown. The data were taken from a study of CD8 T cells in ankylosing spondylitis. General study findings and limits: Previous work reported some of these motif variants in the synovial fluid and blood of reactive arthritis. As reported, disease-linked clones showed significant enrichment in matched ankylosing spondylitis synovial fluid.

Germline CDR1 is SGHRS and CDR2 is YFSETQ. CDR3 length equals 15 residues. J lost 7 bases, V lost 4 bases, and 6 bases had no gene match. Quantitative barcoded 5'-RACE was used to prepare TCR beta libraries. MiXCR, applied by TCRdb to the 5' RACE reads, yields one record per CDR3 protein. In the table there are about 200,000 distinct CDR3 sequences, 20% to 30% of which are singletons. The origin of this receptor is a male donor with ankylosing spondylitis or in good health (not recorded which). This chain joins TRBV5-1 and TRBJ2-1; 12 nucleotides line up with TRBD2. Sequencing was carried out using blood, either unsorted or a sorted T cell fraction (not recorded which). The CDR3 spells CASSQVTSGSNEQFF. The CDR3 nucleotides read TGCGCCAGCAGCCAAGTGACTAGCGGGAGTAATGAGCAGTTCTTC. Using reference TRBV5-1 and TRBJ2-1 for the parts outside the CDR3, the full variable domain is KAGVTQTPRYLIKTRGQQVTLSCSPISGHRSVSWYQQTPGQGLQFLFEYFSETQRNKGNFPGRFSGRQFSNSRSEMNVSTLELGDSALYLCASSQVTSGSNEQFFGPGTRLTVL.